This TCR beta chain was identified in a study of control samples from healthy donors and cancer patients (TCRdb year 2020). To note about this clone: No antigen is known for it. Nothing much larger sits one base from this clone, and base qualities are not available.

Libraries were made using the immunoSEQ multiplex PCR assay. In its TCRdb copy, this immuneACCESS table keeps in-frame sequences only and misses some clones. Where compared with another copy, unresolved V genes explain less than half of these, and the others have no known cause. This sample is represented by around 170,000 clones; 80% to 90% of them were singletons. Over 4% of the sample comes from the top ten. V and J are trimmed by 1 base and 3 bases, and the gene matches miss 3 bases of the junction. From the cysteine up to the phenylalanine, the CDR3 has a length of 15 residues. The entry retains the CDR3 DNA only, 45 bases that are in frame from base 1. From the germline V gene, CDR1 is MGHRA and CDR2 is YSYEKL.

This sequence was found in a woman in her thirties in good health. This sequence uses TRBV4-1 and TRBJ2-7; 10 junctional bases match TRBD1. The sample consisted of blood. CDR3 sequence: CASSQVGTGVYEQYF. The sequence in DNA is TGCGCCAGCAGCCAAGTCGGGACAGGGGTCTACGAGCAGTACTTC.